This T cell receptor beta chain derives from a study of blood T cell repertoires in COVID-19. Study as a whole: There were acute and convalescent COVID-19 samples, and they came from the United States, Italy and Spain. T cells, B-cell-depleted T cells, or PBMCs supplied cDNA or gDNA.

Germline V gives CDR1 SGHRS, CDR2 YFSETQ. Trimming left V 2 bases short and J 5 bases short, with 14 bases between. CDR3 length equals 15 residues. In the original processing: Amplification with reference gene primers provided the estimates of nucleated cell counts. Generated by immunoSEQ multiplex PCR, the TCRdb table keeps only in-frame clones and is missing some. V and J calls plus clone size are reproduced from that table; the DNA served to infer D and trimming. The data show 120,000 or so clones, about 88% seen once. The sequence derives from a woman aged 50 to 60 with acute or convalescent COVID-19. V is TRBV5-1 and J is TRBJ2-4; a possible D gene is TRBD1 (6 bases). The sample taken for sequencing was peripheral blood. The chain's CDR3 is CASSFLQGGENIQYF. CDR3 bases: TGCGCCAGCAGCTTTTTACAGGGCGGAGAAAACATTCAGTACTTC.